This T cell receptor (beta chain) is drawn from a study of T cells expressing NK-cell markers. Across the study: Sorted CD3+CD56+NKG2C+, CD3+CD56+NKG2C- and CD3+CD56-NKG2C+ T cells supplied TCR beta repertoires.

This CDR3 has 13 residues. Germline CDR1 SGHNT, CDR2 YYREEE (reference sequence). 5'RACE template switching built TCR beta cDNA with unique molecular identifiers. TCRdb reprocessed the 5' RACE reads, with one entry per CDR3 protein and no DNA. The sample holds about 460,000 distinct CDR3 sequences. Study results and caveats: More than 5 donors had dominant NKG2C+ clonotypes that comprised about 1.0-7.0% of their CD8+ T cells. One observes that, in several donors, these clonotypes were also the leading ones within the CD3+CD56-NKG2C+ fraction.

For this clonotype: Its antigen is currently unknown.

The chain uses TRBV5-4 and TRBJ2-3; checking the TCRdb D call of TRBD2 is not possible without DNA. The sample consisted of blood T cells: a sorted CD56 or NKG2C T cell subset, CD4+ or CD8+ T cells, or bulk PBMC T cells (not recorded which). The receptor's source is a woman aged 45-60 years in good health. CDR3 in amino acids: CASSSDSLDTQYF.